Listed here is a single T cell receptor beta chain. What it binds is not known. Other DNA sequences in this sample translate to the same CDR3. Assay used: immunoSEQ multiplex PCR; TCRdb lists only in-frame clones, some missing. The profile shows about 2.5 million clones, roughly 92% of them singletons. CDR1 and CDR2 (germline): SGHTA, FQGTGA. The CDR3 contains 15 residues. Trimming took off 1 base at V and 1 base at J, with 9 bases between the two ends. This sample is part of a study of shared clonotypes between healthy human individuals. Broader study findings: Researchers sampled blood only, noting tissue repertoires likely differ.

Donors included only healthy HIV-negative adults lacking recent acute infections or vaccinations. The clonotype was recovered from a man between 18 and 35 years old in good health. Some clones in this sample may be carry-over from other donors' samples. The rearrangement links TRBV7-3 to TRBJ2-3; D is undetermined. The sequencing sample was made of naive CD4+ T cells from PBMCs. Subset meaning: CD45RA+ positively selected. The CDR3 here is CASSLSRDGTDTQYF. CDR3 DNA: TGTGCCAGCAGCTTAAGTAGAGACGGCACAGATACGCAGTATTTT.